This TCR beta chain was identified during a study of shared clonotypes between healthy human individuals (TCRdb year 2020). About the full investigation: A few men and a couple of women, aged 18 to 49 years, made up the cohort. Blood TCR repertoires of roughly five healthy adults were deeply sequenced to estimate repertoire size and the extent of clonotype sharing between individuals. To increase sequencing depth and limit assay-specific biases, different laboratories used diverse techniques to prepare libraries and sequence TCR repertoires. Per donor, leukapheresis produced somewhere between about 0.8 and 9 billion PBMCs. The paper's findings and limits, for the study overall: Based on pairwise subsampling, the degree of clonotype sharing among donors was expected to be affected by sequencing depth. The small number of donors limited the genetic and exposure-history diversity represented. Only blood was sampled, and tissue TCR repertoires likely differ from those in blood.

Based on the germline V gene, the CDR1 and CDR2 sequences are MNHEY and SVGAGI. Counted from cysteine to phenylalanine, this CDR3 has 15 amino acids. Only the CDR3 portion is preserved as DNA: 45 bases, with reading frame beginning at the first base. The V end gives up 5 bases and the J end 2 bases, leaving 5 bases in the junction not matched to a gene. Using the deep immunoSEQ assay, TCR CDR3 regions were amplified from genomic DNA by multiplex PCR. Extracted genomic DNA from each cell subset was distributed evenly across all wells of several immunoSEQ 96-well plates, and each plate was treated as a replicate. For unsorted PBMC, each replicate PCR was loaded with around 300 ng genomic DNA, equivalent to roughly 33,000 T cell genomes. Ten immunoSEQ deep assay plates were used to sequence the unsorted PBMC genomic DNA. The purified libraries were quantified using a Qubit 3.0 fluorometer, sized with a Bioanalyzer 2100, and then quantified again using the KAPA Library Quantification kit. Each immunoSEQ 96-well plate was sequenced on its own single-read 150-cycle Illumina NextSeq 550 flow cell. The original methods were these. Because the immunoSEQ output included only junctional sequences and no quality scores, the filtering could not be the same as the filtering used for full-length reads. To assign V/J genes and CDR3, sequences were annotated using PyIR, a Python wrapper for IgBLAST v1.9, with IMGT germline references. Reads were removed for weak V/J assignments (E-value above 1e-6), missing CDR3, stop codons, out-of-frame junctions, or ambiguous translated residues. A V3J clonotype was defined by an identical inferred V gene, J gene, and CDR3 amino acid sequence. The percentage overlap between two repertoires was calculated by dividing the number of shared unique clonotypes by the size of the smaller repertoire. RTK rarefaction, the Chao1 estimator, and Recon v2.1 estimates of unobserved clonotypes were used to assess repertoire richness. What TCRdb holds here is the immuneACCESS table cut down to in-frame rearrangements. Part of the clones is not present; checked against another copy, under half of the missing clones reflect an unresolved V gene, and the others are unexplained. V, J and clone size reflect that table, while D and trimming were determined from the DNA. This sample gives around 500,000 clones in total; over 70% of them show up just once. Roughly 13% of the sample lies in the top ten.

Points on this clone: No antigen is known for it. No per-base quality is available; no much larger clone lies one base away.

The donors were healthy, HIV-negative adults who had no recently reported acute infections or vaccinations. Only Caucasian adults living in Nashville, Tennessee, USA were represented among the donors. For unsorted samples, some 87 million PBMCs were counted, and genomic DNA was extracted using the QIAamp DNA Blood Mini kit. After blood collection by leukapheresis, PBMCs were isolated using Ficoll-Histopaque density gradient centrifugation and then cryopreserved in the vapor phase of liquid nitrogen. The sequenced material came from PBMCs. The chain is assembled from TRBV6-5 and TRBJ2-2; TRBD1 agrees with 7 junctional bases. The TCR was taken from a woman aged 40 to 50 in good health. Some clones in this sample may be carry-over from other donors' samples. The CDR3 amino acid sequence is: CASSRQGLNTGELFF. Read as DNA, the sequence is TGTGCCAGCAGTCGACAGGGCCTCAACACCGGGGAGCTGTTTTTT.